The clone carrying this T cell receptor beta chain was seen just once. Its specificity is not known. The table came from immunoSEQ multiplex PCR; TCRdb's copy has only in-frame clones and leaves some out. The data contain more than 75,000 clones, about nine tenths of them singletons. These data come from a study of T cell responses to AZD1222 COVID-19 vaccine. General study findings and limits: Only a handful of people who got AZD1222 tested seropositive at baseline. Clonal diversity may have been underestimated in mostly white British donors. The CD4 TCRs associated with vaccination extended across spike and predominated at 160-218 and 743-854.

The analysis combined second doses at about 4 or about 12 weeks. This CDR3 spans 13 amino acids. Trimming stripped 5 bases from V and 5 bases from J, with 13 bases between. Germline lookup yields CDR1 SGHRS and CDR2 YFSETQ. This material consisted of peripheral blood, taken 28 days after the second AZD1222 dose. The sequence derives from an adult who received the AZD1222 COVID-19 vaccine. V and J are TRBV5-1 and TRBJ1-2; D is undetermined. CDR3 protein: CASSLGNGYGYTF. The CDR3 bases are TGCGCCAGCAGTCTGGGCAACGGTTATGGCTACACCTTC.